The next 17 T cell receptor beta chains were all read from a single sample in a study of brain T cells in children with intractable seizures. Time point defined: blood from clinic visit 5 months post-surgery; TSC patient then seizure free. The data were produced by immunoSEQ multiplex PCR, yet TCRdb's version contains in-frame clones alone and is incomplete. The table lists about 320,000 clones, 93% of them singletons. Sequenced here: peripheral blood, sampled about 5 months after surgery. Source of these receptors: a boy in the first two years of life with tuberous sclerosis and intractable seizures.

The chain recombines TRBV12-3 or TRBV12-4 with TRBJ1-2, with D hard to call. This CDR3 spans 11 amino acids. V lost 4 bases to trimming and J lost 4 bases, with 4 bases between them. CDR3 DNA: TGTGCCAGCAGTTACGGCTATGGCTACACCTTC. It specifies CASSYGYGYTF.

The V gene is TRBV10-3, the J gene TRBJ2-5; the D is unclear. The CDR3 contains 12 residues. V gave up 4 bases and J gave up 3 bases, with 6 bases separating them. The germline V gene encodes CDR1 ENHRY and CDR2 SYGVKD. Written as DNA, the CDR3 is TGTGCCATCAGTGGGAGTGAAGAGACCCAGTACTTC. Translated, it gives CAISGSEETQYF.

The V and J genes are TRBV14 and TRBJ2-3; 7 bases match TRBD2. Germline CDR1 is SGHDN and CDR2 is FVKESK. This CDR3 is built from 16 residues. The J segment lost 4 bases and the V segment lost 4 bases, leaving 11 bases of the junction unmatched. The CDR3 loop reads CASSLRTTAGADTQYF. The CDR3 nucleotides are TGTGCCAGCAGCCTAAGGACCACGGCGGGGGCAGATACGCAGTATTTT.

The chain recombines TRBV2 with TRBJ2-3; D is ambiguous. The germline CDR1 and CDR2 sequences are SNHLY and FYNNEI. V dropped 4 bases and J dropped 0 bases, with 5 bases sitting between them. This CDR3 comprises 13 residues. CDR3 nucleotide sequence: TGTGCCAGCAGTGGGGTCAGCACAGATACGCAGTATTTT. Translating it yields CASSGVSTDTQYF.

The V gene is TRBV27, the J gene TRBJ1-2; D is ambiguous. CDR3 length equals 13 residues. V shed 0 bases and J shed 8 bases, with 10 bases lying between them. Per the germline V gene, CDR1 is MNHEY and CDR2 is SMNVEV (reference sequence). This CDR3 is CASSLSGYEGYTF. Written as DNA, the CDR3 is TGTGCCAGCAGTTTATCCGGGTACGAGGGCTACACCTTC.

The chain carries TRBV11-2 and TRBJ2-1; 9 bases are shared with TRBD2. In germline, CDR1 is SGHAT, CDR2 FQNNGV. V shed 1 base, J shed 4 bases, and the junction held 8 bases outside the gene matches. The CDR3 consists of 17 residues. The CDR3 here is CASSLVGREGRYNEQFF. Here the CDR3 DNA reads TGTGCCAGCAGCTTAGTTGGGCGGGAGGGCCGGTACAATGAGCAGTTCTTC.

The CDR3 region has the DNA TGTGCCAGCAGTACGGGACAGGGGGTACCCTACGAGCAGTACTTC. It yields the protein CASSTGQGVPYEQYF. The V call is TRBV28, the J call TRBJ2-7, with 11 bases lining up with TRBD1. The trim removed 5 bases at V and 2 bases at J, leaving 5 bases unmatched. The CDR3 has 15 residues. The germline CDR1 and CDR2 sequences are MDHEN and SYDVKM. Using reference TRBV28 and TRBJ2-7 for the parts outside the CDR3, the full variable domain is DVKVTQSSRYLVKRTGEKVFLECVQDMDHENMFWYRQDPGLGLRLIYFSYDVKMKEKGDIPEGYSVSREKKERFSLILESASTNQTSMYLCASSTGQGVPYEQYFGPGTRLTVT.

J is TRBJ2-3 and V is TRBV12-3 or TRBV12-4; D unresolved. CDR3 length: 13 residues. V lost 2 bases, J lost 4 bases, and 7 bases lay in between. The CDR3 region has the DNA TGTGCCAGCAGTTTAATCGGACCAGATACGCAGTATTTT. Translated, it gives CASSLIGPDTQYF.

This rearrangement joins TRBV11-2 to TRBJ2-7; 8 bases align to TRBD1. The CDR3 consists of 13 residues. Trimming at V came to 2 bases and at J to 4 bases, leaving 1 base not matched to a gene. Germline CDR1 and CDR2: SGHAT and FQNNGV. The CDR3 protein is CASSLRQGYEQYF. CDR3 sequence (DNA): TGTGCCAGCAGCTTAAGACAGGGGTACGAGCAGTACTTC.

The genes are TRBV30 and TRBJ1-3; TRBD1 aligns across 10 bases. The CDR3 runs 18 residues. Germline CDR1 and CDR2: GTSNPN and SVGIG (reference sequence). V shed 1 base, J shed 1 base, and the junction held 10 bases outside the gene matches. The chain's CDR3 is CAWSAPGTGDLSGNTIYF. The CDR3 DNA reads TGTGCCTGGAGTGCCCCAGGGACAGGGGATCTGTCTGGAAACACCATATATTTT.

The chain combines TRBV2 with TRBJ2-3; perhaps TRBD1 as D (6 bases). The CDR3 is 17 amino acids. Trimming removed 0 bases from V and 6 bases from J, with 19 bases in between. The V gene's germline CDR1 is SNHLY and CDR2 FYNNEI. The CDR3 DNA reads TGTGCCAGCAGTGAAGCCCTCAGGGGCGCACGTTTGGATACGCAGTATTTT. It encodes CASSEALRGARLDTQYF. The variable domain in full, completed from reference TRBV2 and TRBJ2-3, reads EPEVTQTPSHQVTQMGQEVILRCVPISNHLYFYWYRQILGQKVEFLVSFYNNEISEKSEIFDDQFSVERPDGSNFTLKIRSTKLEDSAMYFCASSEALRGARLDTQYFGPGTRLTVL.

The chain uses TRBV24-1 and TRBJ2-3, with 7 positions matching TRBD2. V was pared by 2 bases and J by 1 base, with 8 bases of the junction left unmatched. This CDR3 region has 17 residues. Germline values: CDR1 KGHDR, CDR2 SFDVKD. CDR3 sequence reads: CATSDSRGGRGTDTQYF. The CDR3 DNA is TGTGCCACCAGTGATTCACGGGGCGGGAGAGGCACAGATACGCAGTATTTT.

The V and J genes are TRBV5-5 and TRBJ1-2; weak D call: TRBD1 (5 bases). V dropped 0 bases and J dropped 0 bases, with 15 bases sitting between them. The CDR3 runs to 17 residues. The germline gives CDR1 SGHKS, CDR2 YYEKEE (reference sequence). CDR3 sequence: CASSLGRGPLANYGYTF. In nucleotides, the CDR3 is TGTGCCAGCAGCTTGGGGCGGGGACCGCTAGCTAACTATGGCTACACCTTC. The full variable domain, in which reference TRBV5-5 and TRBJ1-2 provide the parts outside the CDR3, is DAGVTQSPTHLIKTRGQQVTLRCSPISGHKSVSWYQQVLGQGPQFIFQYYEKEERGRGNFPDRFSARQFPNYSSELNVNALLLGDSALYLCASSLGRGPLANYGYTFGSGTRLTVV.

Written as DNA, the CDR3 is TGTGCCAGCAGCTACCAGGCGTTACAGGCAGACGATGGCTACACCTTC. It translates to CASSYQALQADDGYTF. The chain carries TRBV6-5 and TRBJ1-2; TRBD1 might be the D (5 bases). Germline V gene sequence: CDR1 MNHEY, CDR2 SVGAGI. CDR3 length equals 16 residues. Trimming took off 6 bases at V and 6 bases at J, with 23 bases between the two ends.

This chain joins TRBV10-3 and TRBJ1-3; D is uncertain. The CDR3 sequence is 14 residues long. Germline values: CDR1 ENHRY, CDR2 SYGVKD. V lost 7 bases, J lost 1 base, and 11 bases lay in between. The CDR3 reads CAITTELSGNTIYF. CDR3 sequence (DNA): TGTGCCATCACCACGGAGCTTTCTGGAAACACCATATATTTT.

The chain recombines TRBV10-3 with TRBJ1-1, with D hard to call. Germline CDR1 is ENHRY and CDR2 is SYGVKD. This CDR3 comprises 15 residues. The V gene lost 0 bases and the J gene lost 0 bases, with 8 bases spanning the gap. CDR3 amino acids: CAISESLLMNTEAFF. CDR3 bases: TGTGCCATCAGTGAGTCGCTATTGATGAACACTGAAGCTTTCTTT.

The V and J genes are TRBV6-5 and TRBJ2-1; 11 positions match TRBD2. CDR3 size: 14 residues. The germline V gene has CDR1 MNHEY and CDR2 SVGAGI. J gave up 10 bases and V 10 bases, and 12 bases lay outside the gene matches. CDR3 sequence reads: CATQLAGDPREQFF. The CDR3 bases are TGTGCCACCCAACTAGCGGGGGATCCTAGGGAGCAGTTCTTC.